This TCR beta chain was sequenced in a study of blood T cells in healthy people across ages (dated by TCRdb to about 2015). In the study overall: In model experiments, template switching captured roughly one uniquely barcoded TCR beta cDNA molecule for every two T cells. Donors were grouped into four age groups: young (average about 15 years), middle-aged (approximately 41), aged (around 56) and long-lived (approximately 75). Using deep sequencing normalized with unique cDNA molecular identifiers, the study measured how TCR beta repertoire diversity changes with age. Donors of different ages were randomly distributed across sequencing lanes to avoid experimental bias. Using the same blood draw, the study looked at two additional independent replicas of 1 million unique cDNA reads for two donors, one aged 18 to 30 and the other aged 80 or older. Beyond this particular receptor, the publication reports: Because donor CMV infection status was unknown, age-related changes in expanded clonotypes were potentially confounded. Bulk unsorted PBMC profiling prevented conclusive comparison of naive and antigen-experienced compartments. Observed TCR beta diversity per million T cells fell roughly linearly with age, and a significant reduction was already apparent by age around 44. Compared with the aged group, more naive CD4+ T cells, fewer expanded clones and increased TCR diversity were shown by the long-lived group, suggesting age selection. A strong correlation was found between observed TCR beta diversity and the percentage of naive T cells measured by flow cytometry. Estimates of total diversity based on one million sequenced T cells were regarded as lower bounds and as underestimates.

Systemically healthy Caucasian individuals from Russia, 35 to 50 in total and aged about 6 to 100 years, were included as donors. Ten milliliters of peripheral blood were drawn from each donor into EDTA-treated Vacutainer tubes. PBMCs were isolated by Ficoll-Paque density-gradient centrifugation, with at least 6.5 million obtained per sample. Trizol reagent was used to extract total RNA from the PBMCs, yielding at least 5.5 micrograms per sample. For every donor, flow cytometry on a PBMC aliquot measured the percentage of naive CD45RAhigh/CD27high T cells. The CDR1 and CDR2 encoded by the germline V gene (reference sequence) are DFQATT and SNEGSKA. Its CDR3 holds 14 amino acids, cysteine through phenylalanine. Of all the DNA, just the CDR3 is kept, 42 bases in frame from base 1. This clonotype was seen just once. It lacks a known antigen. At one of its ends the junction is not consistent with the germline gene, which may arise from a read error.

The library was prepared using 5' RACE. TCRdb names Illumina HiSeq 2500 as the instrument used. A second about 7 to 12 cycle PCR used a sample-barcoded 5' primer and a J-beta primer mix. Each TCR beta cDNA molecule received a unique molecular identifier from a template-switch 5' adaptor carrying 12 random nucleotides. Each sample yielded at least 2.5 million CDR3-containing paired-end reads. All of the RNA was converted into first-strand cDNA using the Mint cDNA synthesis kit, with a TRBC-specific oligonucleotide serving as the primer. After uracil-DNA glycosylase treatment, a first 18-cycle PCR used universal primers M1SS and BC2_uni_R on all cDNA. For the original study's pipeline: For normalization, 1 million high-quality reads were randomly selected from each sample, with every read carrying a distinct molecular identifier. Reads sharing molecular identifiers were discarded rather than binned into consensus sequences. MiTCR, set to a Q25 quality threshold and the strictest error-elimination algorithm, was used for CDR3 identification, clonotype clustering and error correction. Lower-bound total TCR beta diversity was estimated with a nonparametric unseen species model using Euler transformation. Starting from the raw public reads, TCRdb applied fastp trimming at Q25, assembled clones with MiXCR and retained in-frame beta chains. Rows with a matching CDR3 protein are joined into one entry that keeps the most common DNA and genes. For this entry, the V and J calls and clone size follow TCRdb and not the study's own pipeline. The sample data list around 1.7 million distinct CDR3 sequences, and roughly 30% of these were observed just once. The ten largest account for around 7.7% of the sample.

Sequencing used blood. The sequence came from a woman in her 30s in good health. The rearrangement combines TRBV20-1 with TRBJ2-1, with TRBD1 identical over 10 junction bases. The nucleotide sequence is given as TGCAGTGCCAGAGGCGGACAGGGGGAAAATGAGCAGTTCTTC. This is translated as CSARGGQGENEQFF.